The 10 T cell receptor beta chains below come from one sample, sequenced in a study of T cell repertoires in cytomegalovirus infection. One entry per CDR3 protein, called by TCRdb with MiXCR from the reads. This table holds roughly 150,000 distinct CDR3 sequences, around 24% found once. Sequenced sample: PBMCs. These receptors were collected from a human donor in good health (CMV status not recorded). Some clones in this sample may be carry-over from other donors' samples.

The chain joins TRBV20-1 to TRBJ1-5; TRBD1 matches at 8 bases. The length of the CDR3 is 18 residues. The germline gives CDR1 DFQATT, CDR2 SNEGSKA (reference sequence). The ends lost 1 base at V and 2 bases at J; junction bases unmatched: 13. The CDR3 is CSARAPRQTGVGNQPQHF. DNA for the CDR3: TGCAGTGCTAGAGCACCACGGCAGACAGGGGTGGGCAATCAGCCCCAGCATTTT.

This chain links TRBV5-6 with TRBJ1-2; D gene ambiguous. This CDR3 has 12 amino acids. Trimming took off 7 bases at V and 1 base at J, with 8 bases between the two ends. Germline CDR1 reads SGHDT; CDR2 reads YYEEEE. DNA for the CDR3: TGTGCCAGCTCCGATGGTAACTATGGCTACACCTTC. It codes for CASSDGNYGYTF.

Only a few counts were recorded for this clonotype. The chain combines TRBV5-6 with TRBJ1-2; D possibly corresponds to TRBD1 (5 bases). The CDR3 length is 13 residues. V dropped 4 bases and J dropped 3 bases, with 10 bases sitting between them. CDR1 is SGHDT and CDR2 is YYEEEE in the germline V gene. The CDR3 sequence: CASSPTEDYGYTF. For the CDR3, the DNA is TGTGCCAGCAGCCCGACAGAAGACTATGGCTACACCTTC.

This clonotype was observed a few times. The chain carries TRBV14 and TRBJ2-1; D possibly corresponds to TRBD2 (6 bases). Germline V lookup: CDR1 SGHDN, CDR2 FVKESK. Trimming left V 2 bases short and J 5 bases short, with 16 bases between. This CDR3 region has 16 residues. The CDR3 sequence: CASSQFRGKTHNEQFF. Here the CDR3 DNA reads TGTGCCAGCAGCCAATTTCGGGGGAAGACTCACAATGAGCAGTTCTTC. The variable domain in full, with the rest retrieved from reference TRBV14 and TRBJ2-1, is EAGVTQFPSHSVIEKGQTVTLRCDPISGHDNLYWYRRVMGKEIKFLLHFVKESKQDESGMPNNRFLAERTGGTYSTLKVQPAELEDSGVYFCASSQFRGKTHNEQFFGPGTRLTVL.

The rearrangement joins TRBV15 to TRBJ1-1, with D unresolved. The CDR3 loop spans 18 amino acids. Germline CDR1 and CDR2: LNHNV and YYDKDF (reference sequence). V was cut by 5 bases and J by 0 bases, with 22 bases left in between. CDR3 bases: TGTGCCACCAGCGGTTCAGCGGGAGAATTTTTTATGAACACTGAAGCTTTCTTT. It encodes CATSGSAGEFFMNTEAFF.

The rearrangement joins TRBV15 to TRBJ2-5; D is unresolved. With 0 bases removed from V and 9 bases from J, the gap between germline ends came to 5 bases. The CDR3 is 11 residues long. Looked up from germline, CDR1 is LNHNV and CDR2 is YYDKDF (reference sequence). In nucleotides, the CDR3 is TGTGCCACCAGCAGAGATGAGTCCCAGTACTTC. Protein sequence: CATSRDESQYF.

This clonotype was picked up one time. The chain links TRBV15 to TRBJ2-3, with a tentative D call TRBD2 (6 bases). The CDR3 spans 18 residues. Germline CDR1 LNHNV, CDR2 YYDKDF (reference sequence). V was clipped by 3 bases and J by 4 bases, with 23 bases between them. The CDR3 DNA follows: TGTGCCACCAGCAGTGAGGGTAGTGGGGGGAGGCGCGCAGATACGCAGTATTTT. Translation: CATSSEGSGGRRADTQYF.

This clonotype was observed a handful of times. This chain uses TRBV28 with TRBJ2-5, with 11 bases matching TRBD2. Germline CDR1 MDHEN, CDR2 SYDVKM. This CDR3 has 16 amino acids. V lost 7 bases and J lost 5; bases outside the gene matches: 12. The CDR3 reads CASMPLAGGSVETQYF. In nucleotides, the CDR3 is TGTGCCAGCATGCCCCTAGCGGGAGGATCGGTGGAGACCCAGTACTTC.

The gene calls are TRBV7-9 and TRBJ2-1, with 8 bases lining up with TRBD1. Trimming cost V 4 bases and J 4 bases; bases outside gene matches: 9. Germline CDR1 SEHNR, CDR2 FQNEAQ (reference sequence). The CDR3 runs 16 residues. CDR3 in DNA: TGTGCCAGCAGCTCTCAACAGGGGGGATCTTACAATGAGCAGTTCTTC. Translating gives CASSSQQGGSYNEQFF. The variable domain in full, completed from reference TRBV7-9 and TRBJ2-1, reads DTGVSQNPRHKITKRGQNVTFRCDPISEHNRLYWYRQTLGQGPEFLTYFQNEAQLEKSRLLSDRFSAERPKGSFSTLEIQRTEQGDSAMYLCASSSQQGGSYNEQFFGPGTRLTVL.

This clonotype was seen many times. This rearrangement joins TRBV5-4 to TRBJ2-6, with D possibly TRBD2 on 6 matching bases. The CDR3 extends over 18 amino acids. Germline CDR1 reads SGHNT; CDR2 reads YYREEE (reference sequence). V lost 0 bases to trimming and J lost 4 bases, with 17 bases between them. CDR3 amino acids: CASSLGEVAIAGANVLTF. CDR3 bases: TGTGCCAGCAGCTTGGGGGAGGTGGCCATTGCCGGGGCCAACGTCCTGACTTTC.